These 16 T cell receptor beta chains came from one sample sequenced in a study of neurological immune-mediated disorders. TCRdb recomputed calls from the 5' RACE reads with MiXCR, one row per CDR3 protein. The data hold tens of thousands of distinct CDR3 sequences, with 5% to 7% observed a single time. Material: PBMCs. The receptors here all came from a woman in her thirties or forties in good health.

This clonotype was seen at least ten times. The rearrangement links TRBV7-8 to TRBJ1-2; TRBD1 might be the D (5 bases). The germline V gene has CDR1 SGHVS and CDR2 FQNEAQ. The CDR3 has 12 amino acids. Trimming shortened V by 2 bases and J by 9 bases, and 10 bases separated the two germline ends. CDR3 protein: CASSLKGTSYTF. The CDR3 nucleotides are TGTGCCAGCAGCTTAAAAGGGACGAGCTACACCTTC. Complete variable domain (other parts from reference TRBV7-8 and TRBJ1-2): GAGVSQSPRYKVAKRGQDVALRCDPISGHVSLFWYQQALGQGPEFLTYFQNEAQLDKSGLPSDRFFAERPEGSVSTLKIQRTQQEDSAVYLCASSLKGTSYTFGSGTRLTVV.

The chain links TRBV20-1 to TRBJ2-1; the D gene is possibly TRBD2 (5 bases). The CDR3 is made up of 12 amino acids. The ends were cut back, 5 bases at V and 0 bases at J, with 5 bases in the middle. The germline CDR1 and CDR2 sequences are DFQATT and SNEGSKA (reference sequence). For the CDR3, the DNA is TGCAGTGCTCGGGACTCCTACAATGAGCAGTTCTTC. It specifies CSARDSYNEQFF.

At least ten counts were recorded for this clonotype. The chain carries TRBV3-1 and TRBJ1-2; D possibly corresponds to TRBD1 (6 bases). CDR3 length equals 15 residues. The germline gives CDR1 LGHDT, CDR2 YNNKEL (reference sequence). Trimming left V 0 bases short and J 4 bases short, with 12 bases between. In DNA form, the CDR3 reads TGTGCCAGCAGCCAAGACCGGACAGCCCTCTATGGCTACACCTTC. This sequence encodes CASSQDRTALYGYTF.

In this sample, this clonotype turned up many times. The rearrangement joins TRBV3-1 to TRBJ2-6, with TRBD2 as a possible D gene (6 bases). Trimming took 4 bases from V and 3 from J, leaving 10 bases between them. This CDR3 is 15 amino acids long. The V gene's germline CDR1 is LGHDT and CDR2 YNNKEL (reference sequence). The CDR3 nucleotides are TGTGCCAGCAGCCGGGCGGGATTTGGGGCCAACGTCCTGACTTTC. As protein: CASSRAGFGANVLTF. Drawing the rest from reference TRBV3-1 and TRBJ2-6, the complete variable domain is DTAVSQTPKYLVTQMGNDKSIKCEQNLGHDTMYWYKQDSKKFLKIMFSYNNKELIINETVPNRFSPKSPDKAHLNLHINSLELGDSAVYFCASSRAGFGANVLTFGAGSRLTVL.

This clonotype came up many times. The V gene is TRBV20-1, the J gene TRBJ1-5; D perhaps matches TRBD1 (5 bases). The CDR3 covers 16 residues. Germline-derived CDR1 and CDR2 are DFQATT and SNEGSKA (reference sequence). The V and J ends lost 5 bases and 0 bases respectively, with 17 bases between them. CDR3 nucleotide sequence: TGCAGTGCTTCTGACAGAGACTCTTATAGCAATCAGCCCCAGCATTTT. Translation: CSASDRDSYSNQPQHF.

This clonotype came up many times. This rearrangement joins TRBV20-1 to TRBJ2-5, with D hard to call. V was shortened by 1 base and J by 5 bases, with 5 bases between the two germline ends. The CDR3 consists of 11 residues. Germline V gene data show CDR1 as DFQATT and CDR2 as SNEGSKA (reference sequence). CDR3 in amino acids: CSARVGETQYF. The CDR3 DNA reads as TGCAGTGCTAGAGTTGGTGAGACCCAGTACTTC.

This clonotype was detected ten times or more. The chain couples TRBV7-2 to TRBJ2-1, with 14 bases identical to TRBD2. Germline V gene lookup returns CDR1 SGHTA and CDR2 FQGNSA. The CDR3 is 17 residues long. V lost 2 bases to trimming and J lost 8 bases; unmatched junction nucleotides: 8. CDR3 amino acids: CASSLIFGTSGSDEQFF. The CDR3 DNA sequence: TGTGCCAGCAGCTTAATTTTCGGGACTAGCGGGAGTGATGAGCAGTTCTTC. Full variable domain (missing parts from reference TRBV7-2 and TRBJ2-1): GAGVSQSPSNKVTEKGKDVELRCDPISGHTALYWYRQSLGQGLEFLIYFQGNSAPDKSGLPSDRFSAERTGGSVSTLTIQRTQQEDSAVYLCASSLIFGTSGSDEQFFGPGTRLTVL.

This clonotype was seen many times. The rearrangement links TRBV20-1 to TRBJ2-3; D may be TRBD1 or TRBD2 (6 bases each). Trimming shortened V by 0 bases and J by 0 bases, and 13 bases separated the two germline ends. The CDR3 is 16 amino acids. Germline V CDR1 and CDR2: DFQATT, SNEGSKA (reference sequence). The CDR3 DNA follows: TGCAGTGCTAGAGATCCTTACGGGGGCAGCACAGATACGCAGTATTTT. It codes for CSARDPYGGSTDTQYF.

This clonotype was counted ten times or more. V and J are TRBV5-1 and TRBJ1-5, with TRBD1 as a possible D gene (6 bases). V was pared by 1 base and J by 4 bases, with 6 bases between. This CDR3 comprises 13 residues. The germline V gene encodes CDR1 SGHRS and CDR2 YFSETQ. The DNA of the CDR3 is TGCGCCAGCAGCTTGAGGGGGAATCAGCCCCAGCATTTT. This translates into CASSLRGNQPQHF.

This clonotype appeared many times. CDR3 protein: CASSLAVRAEQYF. In nucleotides, the CDR3 is TGTGCCAGCAGCTTAGCGGTGAGAGCCGAGCAGTACTTC. This chain links TRBV7-2 with TRBJ2-7; D is unclear. Germline CDR1 is SGHTA and CDR2 is FQGNSA. The ends were cut back, 0 bases at V and 6 bases at J, with 9 bases in the middle. This CDR3 has 13 amino acids. Looking up the rest from reference TRBV7-2 and TRBJ2-7 gives the full variable domain: GAGVSQSPSNKVTEKGKDVELRCDPISGHTALYWYRQSLGQGLEFLIYFQGNSAPDKSGLPSDRFSAERTGGSVSTLTIQRTQQEDSAVYLCASSLAVRAEQYFGPGTRLTVT.

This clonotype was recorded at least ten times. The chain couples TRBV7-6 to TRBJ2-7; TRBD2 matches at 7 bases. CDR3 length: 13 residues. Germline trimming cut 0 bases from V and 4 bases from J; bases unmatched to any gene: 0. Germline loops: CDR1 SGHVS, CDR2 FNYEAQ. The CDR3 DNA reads TGTGCCAGCAGCTTAGCGGGAGGGTACGAGCAGTACTTC. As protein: CASSLAGGYEQYF. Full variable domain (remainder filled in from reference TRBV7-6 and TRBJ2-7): GAGVSQSPRYKVTKRGQDVALRCDPISGHVSLYWYRQALGQGPEFLTYFNYEAQQDKSGLPNDRFSAERPEGSISTLTIQRTEQRDSAMYRCASSLAGGYEQYFGPGTRLTVT.

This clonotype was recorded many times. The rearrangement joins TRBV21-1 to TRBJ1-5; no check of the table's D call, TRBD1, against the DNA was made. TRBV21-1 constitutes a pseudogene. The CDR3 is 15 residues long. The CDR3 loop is CASSEAGQGNQPQHF. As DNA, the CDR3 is TGTGCCAGCAGCGAGGCAGGACAGGGAAATCAGCCCCAGCATTTT.

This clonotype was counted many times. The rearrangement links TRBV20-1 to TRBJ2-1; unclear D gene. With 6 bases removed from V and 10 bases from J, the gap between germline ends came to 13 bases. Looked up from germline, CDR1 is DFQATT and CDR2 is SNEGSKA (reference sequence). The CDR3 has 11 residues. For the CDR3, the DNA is TGCAGTGCGTCTCCGCTATTCGAGCAGTTCTTC. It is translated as CSASPLFEQFF.

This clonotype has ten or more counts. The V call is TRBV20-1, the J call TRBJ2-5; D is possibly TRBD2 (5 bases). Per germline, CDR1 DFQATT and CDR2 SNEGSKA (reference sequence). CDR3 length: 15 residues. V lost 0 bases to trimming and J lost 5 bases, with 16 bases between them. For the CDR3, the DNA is TGCAGTGCTAGAGATCTACGACTACCTGCTGAGACCCAGTACTTC. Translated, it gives CSARDLRLPAETQYF.

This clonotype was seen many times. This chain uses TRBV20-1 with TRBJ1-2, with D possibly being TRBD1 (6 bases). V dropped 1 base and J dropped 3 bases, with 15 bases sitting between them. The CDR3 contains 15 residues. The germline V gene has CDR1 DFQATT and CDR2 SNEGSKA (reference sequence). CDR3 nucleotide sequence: TGCAGTGCTAGAGGGGGGGCCCCGGGTTACTATGGCTACACCTTC. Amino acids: CSARGGAPGYYGYTF.

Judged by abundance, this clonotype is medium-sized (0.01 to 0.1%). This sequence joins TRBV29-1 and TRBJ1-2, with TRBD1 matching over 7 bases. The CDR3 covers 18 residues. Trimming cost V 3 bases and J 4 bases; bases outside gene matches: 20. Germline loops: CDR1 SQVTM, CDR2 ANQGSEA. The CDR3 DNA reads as TGCAGCGTTGAGGCTCTAATTCGGGACAGCCGGACTTTCTATGGCTACACCTTC. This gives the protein CSVEALIRDSRTFYGYTF.